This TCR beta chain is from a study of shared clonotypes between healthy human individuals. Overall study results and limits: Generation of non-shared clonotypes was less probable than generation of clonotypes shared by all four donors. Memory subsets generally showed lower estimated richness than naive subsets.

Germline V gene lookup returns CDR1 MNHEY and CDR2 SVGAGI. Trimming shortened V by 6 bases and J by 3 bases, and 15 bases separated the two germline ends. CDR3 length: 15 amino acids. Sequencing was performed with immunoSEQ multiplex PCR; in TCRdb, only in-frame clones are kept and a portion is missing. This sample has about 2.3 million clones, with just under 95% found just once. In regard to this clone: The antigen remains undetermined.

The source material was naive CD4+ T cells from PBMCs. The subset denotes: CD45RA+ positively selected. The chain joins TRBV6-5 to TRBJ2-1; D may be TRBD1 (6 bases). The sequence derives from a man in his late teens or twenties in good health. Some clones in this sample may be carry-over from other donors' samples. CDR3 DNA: TGTGCCAGCAGGTCCGGGACAAGCAGCTACAATGAGCAGTTCTTC. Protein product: CASRSGTSSYNEQFF.